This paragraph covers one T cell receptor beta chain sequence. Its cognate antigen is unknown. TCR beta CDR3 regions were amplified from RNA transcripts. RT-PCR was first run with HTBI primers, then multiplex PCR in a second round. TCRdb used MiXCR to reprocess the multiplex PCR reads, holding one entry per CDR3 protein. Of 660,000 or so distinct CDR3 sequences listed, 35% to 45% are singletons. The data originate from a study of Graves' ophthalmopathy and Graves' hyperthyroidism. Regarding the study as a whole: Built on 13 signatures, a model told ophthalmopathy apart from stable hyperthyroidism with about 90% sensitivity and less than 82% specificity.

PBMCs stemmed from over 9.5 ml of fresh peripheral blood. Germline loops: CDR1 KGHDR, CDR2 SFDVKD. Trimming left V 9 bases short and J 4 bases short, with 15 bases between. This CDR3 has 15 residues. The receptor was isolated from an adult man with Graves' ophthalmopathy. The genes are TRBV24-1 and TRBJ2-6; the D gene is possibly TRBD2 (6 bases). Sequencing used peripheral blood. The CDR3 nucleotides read TGTGCCACCGGGGAGGAGCTGTTCGGGGCCAACGTCCTGACTTTC. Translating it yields CATGEELFGANVLTF.